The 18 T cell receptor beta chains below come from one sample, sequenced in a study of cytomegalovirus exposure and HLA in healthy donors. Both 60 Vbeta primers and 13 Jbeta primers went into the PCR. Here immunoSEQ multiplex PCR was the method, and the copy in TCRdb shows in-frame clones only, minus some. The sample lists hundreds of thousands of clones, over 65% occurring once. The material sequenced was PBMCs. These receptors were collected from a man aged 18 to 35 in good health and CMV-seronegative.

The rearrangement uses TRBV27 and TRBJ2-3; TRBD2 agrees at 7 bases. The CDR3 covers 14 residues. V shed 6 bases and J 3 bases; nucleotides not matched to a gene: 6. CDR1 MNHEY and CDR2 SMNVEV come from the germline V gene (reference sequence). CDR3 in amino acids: CASRSGGSTDTQYF. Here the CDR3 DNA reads TGTGCCAGCAGGTCGGGCGGGAGTACAGATACGCAGTATTTT.

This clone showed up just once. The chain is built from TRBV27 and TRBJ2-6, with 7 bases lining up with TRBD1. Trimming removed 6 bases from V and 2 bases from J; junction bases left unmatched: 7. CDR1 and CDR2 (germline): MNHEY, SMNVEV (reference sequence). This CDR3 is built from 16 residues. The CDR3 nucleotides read TGTGCCAGCAGGACCCTGGACAGGACTGGGGCCAACGTCCTGACTTTC. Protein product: CASRTLDRTGANVLTF.

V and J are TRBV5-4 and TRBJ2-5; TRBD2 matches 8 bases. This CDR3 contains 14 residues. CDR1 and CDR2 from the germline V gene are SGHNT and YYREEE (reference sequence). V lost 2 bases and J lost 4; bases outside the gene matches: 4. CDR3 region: CASSLAGDRETQYF. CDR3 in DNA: TGTGCCAGCAGCTTAGCGGGAGATAGAGAGACCCAGTACTTC.

CDR3 sequence: CASSHTTGGYEQYF. CDR3 coding DNA: TGTGCCAGCTCACATACCACAGGGGGATACGAGCAGTACTTC. The chain combines TRBV18 with TRBJ2-7; TRBD1 matches 8 bases. The CDR3 spans 14 residues. V lost 4 bases to trimming and J lost 4 bases; unmatched junction nucleotides: 6. The germline V gene encodes CDR1 KGHSH and CDR2 LQKENI.

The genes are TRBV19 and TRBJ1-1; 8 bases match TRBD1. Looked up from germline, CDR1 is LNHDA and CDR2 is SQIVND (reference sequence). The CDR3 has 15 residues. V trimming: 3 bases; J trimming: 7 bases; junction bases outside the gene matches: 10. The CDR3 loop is CASSMKRQGLREAFF. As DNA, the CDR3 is TGTGCCAGTAGTATGAAGAGACAGGGGTTACGTGAAGCTTTCTTT.

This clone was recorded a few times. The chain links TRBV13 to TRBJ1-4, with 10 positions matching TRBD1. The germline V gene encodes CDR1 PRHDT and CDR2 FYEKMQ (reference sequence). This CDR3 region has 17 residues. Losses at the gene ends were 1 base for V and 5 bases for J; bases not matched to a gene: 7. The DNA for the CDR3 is TGTGCCAGCAGCTTAGCAGGGACAGGGGCCGCGAATGAAAAACTGTTTTTT. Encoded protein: CASSLAGTGAANEKLFF.

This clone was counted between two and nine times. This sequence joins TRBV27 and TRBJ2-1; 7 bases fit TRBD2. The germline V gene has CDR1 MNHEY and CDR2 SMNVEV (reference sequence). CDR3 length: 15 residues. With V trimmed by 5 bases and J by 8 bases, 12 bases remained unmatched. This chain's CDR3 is CASSPGTTIGDEQFF. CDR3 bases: TGTGCCAGCAGTCCCGGGACTACCATTGGCGATGAGCAGTTCTTC.

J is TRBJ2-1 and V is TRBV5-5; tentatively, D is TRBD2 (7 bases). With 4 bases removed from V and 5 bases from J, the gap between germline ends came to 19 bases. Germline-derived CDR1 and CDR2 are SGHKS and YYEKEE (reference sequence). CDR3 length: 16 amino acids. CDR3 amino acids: CASSPRGAGDNNEQFF. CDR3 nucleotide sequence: TGTGCCAGCAGCCCGAGGGGGGCGGGAGACAACAATGAGCAGTTCTTC. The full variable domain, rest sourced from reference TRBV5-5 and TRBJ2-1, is DAGVTQSPTHLIKTRGQQVTLRCSPISGHKSVSWYQQVLGQGPQFIFQYYEKEERGRGNFPDRFSARQFPNYSSELNVNALLLGDSALYLCASSPRGAGDNNEQFFGPGTRLTVL.

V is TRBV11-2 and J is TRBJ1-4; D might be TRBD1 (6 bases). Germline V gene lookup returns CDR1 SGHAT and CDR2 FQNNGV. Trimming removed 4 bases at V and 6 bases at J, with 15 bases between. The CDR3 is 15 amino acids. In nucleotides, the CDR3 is TGTGCCAGCAGCTCCAATGGGGGCGCTTATGAAAAACTGTTTTTT. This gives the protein CASSSNGGAYEKLFF. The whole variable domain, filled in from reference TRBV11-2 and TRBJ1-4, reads EAGVAQSPRYKIIEKRQSVAFWCNPISGHATLYWYQQILGQGPKLLIQFQNNGVVDDSQLPKDRFSAERLKGVDSTLKIQPAKLEDSAVYLCASSSNGGAYEKLFFGSGTQLSVL.

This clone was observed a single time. The CDR3 DNA sequence: TGTGCCAGCGAGGGGGCGGGAGGGAAAACCTACGAGCAGTACTTC. It encodes CASEGAGGKTYEQYF. V gene TRBV2 combines with J gene TRBJ2-7; the match to TRBD2 covers 9 bases. CDR3 length equals 15 residues. Germline values: CDR1 SNHLY, CDR2 FYNNEI. V trimming: 8 bases; J trimming: 2 bases; junction bases outside the gene matches: 10.

In DNA, the CDR3 is TGTGCCAGCAGCGTAGACGGGGTCCCGAACACTGAAGCTTTCTTT. Its translation is CASSVDGVPNTEAFF. The chain employs TRBV9 and TRBJ1-1; D is unclear. V lost 0 bases and J lost 1, with 10 bases in between. There are 15 residues in the CDR3. From germline, CDR1 is SGDLS and CDR2 YYNGEE.

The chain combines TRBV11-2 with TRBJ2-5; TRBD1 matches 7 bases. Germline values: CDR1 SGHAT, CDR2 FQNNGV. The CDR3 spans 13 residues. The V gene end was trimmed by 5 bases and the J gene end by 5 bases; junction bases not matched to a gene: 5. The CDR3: CASSRGGPETQYF. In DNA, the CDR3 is TGTGCCAGCAGCCGAGGGGGCCCCGAGACCCAGTACTTC.

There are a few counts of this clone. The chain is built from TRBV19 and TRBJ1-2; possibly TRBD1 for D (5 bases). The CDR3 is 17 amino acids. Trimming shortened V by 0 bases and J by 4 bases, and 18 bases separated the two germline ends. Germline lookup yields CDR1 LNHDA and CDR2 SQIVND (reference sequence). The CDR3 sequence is CASSIDLWDDRLYGYTF. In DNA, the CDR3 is TGTGCCAGTAGTATAGATCTATGGGATGACAGACTCTATGGCTACACCTTC.

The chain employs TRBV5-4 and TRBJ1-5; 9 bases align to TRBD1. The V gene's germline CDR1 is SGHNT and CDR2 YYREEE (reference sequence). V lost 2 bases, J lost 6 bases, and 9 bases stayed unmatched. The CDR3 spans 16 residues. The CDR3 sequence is CASSLGGTGMGQPQHF. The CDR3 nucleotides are TGTGCCAGCAGCTTAGGCGGGACAGGGATGGGTCAGCCCCAGCATTTT. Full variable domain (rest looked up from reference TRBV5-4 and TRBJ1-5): ETGVTQSPTHLIKTRGQQVTLRCSSQSGHNTVSWYQQALGQGPQFIFQYYREEENGRGNFPPRFSGLQFPNYSSELNVNALELDDSALYLCASSLGGTGMGQPQHFGDGTRLSIL.

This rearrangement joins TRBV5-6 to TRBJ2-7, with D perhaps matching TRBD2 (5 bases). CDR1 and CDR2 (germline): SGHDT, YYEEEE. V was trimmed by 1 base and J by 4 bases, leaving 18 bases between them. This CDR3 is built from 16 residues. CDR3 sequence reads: CASSLRGSALWYEQYF. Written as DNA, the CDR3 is TGTGCCAGCAGCTTGAGAGGGTCCGCTTTATGGTACGAGCAGTACTTC.

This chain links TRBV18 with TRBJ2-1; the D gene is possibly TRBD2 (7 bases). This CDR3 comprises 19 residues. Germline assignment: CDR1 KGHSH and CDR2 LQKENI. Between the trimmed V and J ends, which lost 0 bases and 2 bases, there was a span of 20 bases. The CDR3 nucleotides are TGTGCCAGCTCACCACCCCAGGGAGGGCGGAGGGGGACCTACAATGAGCAGTTCTTC. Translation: CASSPPQGGRRGTYNEQFF.

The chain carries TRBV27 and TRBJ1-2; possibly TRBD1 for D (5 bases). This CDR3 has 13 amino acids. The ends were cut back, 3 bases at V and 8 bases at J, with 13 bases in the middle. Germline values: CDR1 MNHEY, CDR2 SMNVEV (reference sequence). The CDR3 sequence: CASSFVRAEGYTF. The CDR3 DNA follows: TGTGCCAGCAGTTTTGTCAGGGCGGAAGGCTACACCTTC.

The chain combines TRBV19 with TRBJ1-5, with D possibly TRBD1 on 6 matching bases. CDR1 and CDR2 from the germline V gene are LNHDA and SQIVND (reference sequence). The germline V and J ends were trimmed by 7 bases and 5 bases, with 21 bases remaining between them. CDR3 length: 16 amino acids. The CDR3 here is CASTLGSDRTYQPQHF. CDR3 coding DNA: TGTGCCAGTACCCTCGGAAGTGACAGGACATATCAGCCCCAGCATTTT.